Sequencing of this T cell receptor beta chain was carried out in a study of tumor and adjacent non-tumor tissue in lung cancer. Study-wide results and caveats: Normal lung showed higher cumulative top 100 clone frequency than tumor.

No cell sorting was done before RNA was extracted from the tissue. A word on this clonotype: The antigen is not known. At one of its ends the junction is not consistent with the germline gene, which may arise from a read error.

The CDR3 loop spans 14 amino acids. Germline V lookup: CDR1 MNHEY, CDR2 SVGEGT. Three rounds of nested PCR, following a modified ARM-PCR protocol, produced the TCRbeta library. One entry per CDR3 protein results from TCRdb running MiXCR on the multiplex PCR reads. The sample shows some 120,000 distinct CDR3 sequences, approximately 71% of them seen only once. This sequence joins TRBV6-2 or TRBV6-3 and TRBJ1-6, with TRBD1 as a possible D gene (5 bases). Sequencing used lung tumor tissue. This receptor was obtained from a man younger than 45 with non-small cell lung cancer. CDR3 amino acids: CDSRRTRENSPLHF. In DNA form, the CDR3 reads TGTGACAGCAGACGGACAAGGGAGAATTCACCCCTCCACTTT.